What follows is one T cell receptor beta chain and its context. The germline V gene encodes CDR1 SQVTM and CDR2 ANQGSEA. CDR3 length: 13 residues. The germline V and J ends were trimmed by 5 bases and 8 bases, with 18 bases remaining between them. This specimen belongs to a study of control samples from healthy donors and cancer patients. Measured with immunoSEQ multiplex PCR; TCRdb has only the in-frame clones, and not every one. The repertoire holds roughly 180,000 clones, with 85% to 95% as singletons. The V and J genes are TRBV29-1 and TRBJ1-2, with D possibly TRBD1 on 6 matching bases. The sequence came from a young woman in good health. The sample taken for sequencing was blood. In nucleotides, the CDR3 is TGCAGCGTTCTACAGGGTCAAATGGGAGGCTACACCTTC. Translated: CSVLQGQMGGYTF.